This T cell receptor beta chain appears in the sequencing data of a study of cytomegalovirus exposure and HLA in healthy donors. Study findings and constraints: Association of approximately 18,000 TCR beta sequences with HLA alleles was found at 0.05 false discovery rate in a later analysis. Later analysis suggested links between common viral pathogens and several top significant clusters. Usually a TCR sequence was rare, but some public TCRs were found in many donors. A few CMV-associated chains were confirmed in vitro to be specific for CMV antigens.

A multiplex PCR was run with 60 Vbeta primers and 13 Jbeta primers. The data were produced by immunoSEQ multiplex PCR, yet TCRdb's version contains in-frame clones alone and is incomplete. This sample has 150,000 to 200,000 clones, with about 80% found just once. The V and J ends lost 5 bases and 3 bases, in that order; junction bases with no gene match: 4. Germline V CDR1 and CDR2: WNHNN, SYGVQD (reference sequence). CDR3 size: 14 residues. Comments on this clone: Its antigen remains unknown.

The chain links TRBV10-1 to TRBJ1-3; 7 nucleotides line up with TRBD1. The receptor was derived from a woman aged 35 to 49 in good health and CMV-seronegative. Input material: PBMCs. CDR3 protein: CASSPDRDGNTIYF. The CDR3 DNA sequence: TGCGCCAGCAGTCCTGACAGGGATGGAAACACCATATATTTT.